The clone carrying this TCR beta chain was counted at least ten times. Its specificity is not known. The data were taken from a study of T cell repertoires in cytomegalovirus infection. The CDR3 contains 13 residues. The V end lost 5 bases, the J end lost 6 bases, and 11 bases lay between the germline ends. CDR1 and CDR2 (germline): SGHTA, FQGNSA. From the reads, TCRdb called clonotypes with MiXCR, one entry per CDR3 protein. Here the sample spans approximately 73,000 distinct CDR3 sequences, approximately 40% being singletons. Source: CD8+ T cells from cultured PBMCs, taken from culture after CMV antigen stimulation. The rearrangement links TRBV7-2 to TRBJ2-4, with unresolved D. The source of this sequence is a human donor in good health (CMV status not recorded). Some clones in this sample may be carry-over from other donors' samples. CDR3 sequence (DNA): TGTGCCAGCAGCCCCCGTAATGGAAACATTCAGTACTTC. Translating gives CASSPRNGNIQYF. Filled out from reference TRBV7-2 and TRBJ2-4, the complete variable domain reads GAGVSQSPSNKVTEKGKDVELRCDPISGHTALYWYRQSLGQGLEFLIYFQGNSAPDKSGLPSDRFSAERTGGSVSTLTIQRTQQEDSAVYLCASSPRNGNIQYFGAGTRLSVL.